This T cell receptor (beta chain) was captured by sequencing in a study of T cell changes during pregnancy in multiple sclerosis. Profiled with immunoSEQ multiplex PCR; TCRdb holds only in-frame clones, not every one. The sample includes just under 80,000 clones, about 94% seen only once; the top ten take approximately 0.71%. V was shortened by 3 bases and J by 2 bases, with 8 bases between the two germline ends. There are 13 residues in the CDR3. Per the germline V gene, CDR1 is KGHSH and CDR2 is LQKENI. The sample was peripheral blood, taken in the second trimester of pregnancy. This chain uses TRBV18 with TRBJ2-7; maybe TRBD2 (5 bases). This TCR came from a female donor in good health, enrolled as a control in a pregnancy study. The CDR3 nucleotides are TGTGCCAGCTCACCCCCCGGGGCCTACGAGCAGTACTTC. Its protein product is CASSPPGAYEQYF. Supplemented by reference TRBV18 and TRBJ2-7, the full variable domain reads NAGVMQNPRHLVRRRGQEARLRCSPMKGHSHVYWYRQLPEEGLKFMVYLQKENIIDESGMPKERFSAEFPKEGPSILRIQQVVRGDSAAYFCASSPPGAYEQYFGPGTRLTVT.